Shown below are 26 T cell receptor beta chains from a single sample sequenced in a study of identical twins. TCRdb used MiXCR to reprocess the 5' RACE reads, holding one entry per CDR3 protein. The sample gives some 250,000 distinct CDR3 sequences, approximately 11% of which show up once; 4% to 5% is in the top ten. These same data were also listed under a study on yellow fever vaccine responses in identical twins.

The sequenced sample was memory (CD45RO+) T cells sorted from blood. Receptor source: a woman aged 18-30 years in good health.

The chain couples TRBV6-1 to TRBJ1-5; 7 positions match TRBD1. V lost 6 bases and J lost 7; bases outside the gene matches: 9. The CDR3 length is 14 residues. In germline, CDR1 is MNHNS, CDR2 SASEGT. CDR3 amino acids: CASSADRAEQPQHF. For the CDR3, the DNA is TGTGCCAGCAGCGCTGACAGGGCAGAACAGCCCCAGCATTTT.

This clonotype was seen a few times. The rearrangement uses TRBV11-2 and TRBJ2-2, with D possibly being TRBD2 (5 bases). Germline V gives CDR1 SGHAT, CDR2 FQNNGV. V lost 5 bases and J lost 0, with 16 bases in between. The CDR3 spans 17 residues. The CDR3, as DNA: TGTGCCAGCAGCCCAACACTAGGGAAAACGAACACCGGGGAGCTGTTTTTT. The encoded protein is CASSPTLGKTNTGELFF.

The genes are TRBV29-1 and TRBJ2-5; 9 bases are a match to TRBD2. From germline, CDR1 is SQVTM and CDR2 ANQGSEA. J lost 5 bases, V lost 6 bases, and 4 bases had no gene match. The CDR3 runs 12 residues. In DNA, the CDR3 is TGCAGCGTGATAGCGGGAGATGAGACCCAGTACTTC. It is translated as CSVIAGDETQYF.

The table lists this clonotype with many counts. The chain employs TRBV5-1 and TRBJ2-7, with 7 bases identical to TRBD2. CDR3 length equals 15 residues. CDR1 and CDR2 (germline): SGHRS, YFSETQ. The junction had 14 bases not matched to a gene; V was cut back by 7 bases and J by 4 bases. The CDR3 protein is CASEVQSGMGYEQYF. For the CDR3, the DNA is TGCGCCAGCGAGGTCCAGAGCGGGATGGGATACGAGCAGTACTTC.

This chain uses TRBV4-3 with TRBJ1-6; D gene unclear. Germline V lookup: CDR1 LGHNA, CDR2 YSLEER. V was shortened by 1 base and J by 12 bases, with 10 bases between the two germline ends. The CDR3 contains 13 residues. In DNA form, the CDR3 reads TGCGCCAGCAGCCAAGTTCGGGAATTACCCCTCCACTTT. It yields the protein CASSQVRELPLHF.

A word on this clonotype: Since the CDR3 does not end with the conserved phenylalanine or tryptophan, this likely comes from a read error. The chain joins TRBV12-3 or TRBV12-4 to TRBJ2-7, with TRBD1 identical over 9 bases. The CDR3 runs to 13 residues. J gave up 7 bases and V 5 bases, and 6 bases lay outside the gene matches. The CDR3: CASSAQGAREQYY. In DNA form, the CDR3 reads TGTGCCAGCAGTGCACAGGGGGCCCGGGAGCAGTACTAC.

The genes are TRBV3-1 and TRBJ2-3, with 9 bases that match TRBD2. The ends lost 3 bases at V and 5 bases at J; junction bases unmatched: 6. CDR1 is LGHDT and CDR2 is YNNKEL in the germline V gene (reference sequence). The CDR3 totals 15 residues. CDR3 nucleotide sequence: TGTGCCAGCAGCCAGGGCGCGGGGGGGCGAGATACGCAGTATTTT. This gives the protein CASSQGAGGRDTQYF.

The chain combines TRBV27 with TRBJ2-3; the match to TRBD2 covers 10 bases. CDR1 and CDR2 from the germline V gene are MNHEY and SMNVEV (reference sequence). J was trimmed by 1 base and V by 0 bases; bases with no gene match: 4. This CDR3 spans 17 amino acids. CDR3 bases: TGTGCCAGCAGTTTATCTCCCGGACTAGCGGGCACAGATACGCAGTATTTT. As protein: CASSLSPGLAGTDTQYF.

The CDR3 loop is CSALRLAGGYEQYF. The CDR3 region has the DNA TGCAGTGCCCTAAGACTAGCGGGGGGGTACGAGCAGTACTTC. The V and J genes are TRBV20-1 and TRBJ2-7, with 14 bases matching TRBD2. V dropped 6 bases and J dropped 4; count of bases not matched to a gene: 5. Germline values: CDR1 DFQATT, CDR2 SNEGSKA (reference sequence). The CDR3 is 14 amino acids.

This chain joins TRBV20-1 and TRBJ2-7, with 11 bases aligning to TRBD1. V dropped 3 bases and J dropped 6; count of bases not matched to a gene: 4. Germline lookup yields CDR1 DFQATT and CDR2 SNEGSKA (reference sequence). This CDR3 is 13 amino acids long. The DNA of the CDR3 is TGCAGTGCTAGCGGACAGGGGGCGGGCGAGCAGTACTTC. It translates to CSASGQGAGEQYF.

This clonotype was seen only a few times. The V and J genes are TRBV20-1 and TRBJ1-2, with D uncertain. This CDR3 comprises 13 residues. Trimming cost V 3 bases and J 4 bases, with 12 bases left between them. Germline V gives CDR1 DFQATT, CDR2 SNEGSKA (reference sequence). The CDR3 nucleotides read TGCAGTGCTAGTGATTCAGCCATCTATGGCTACACCTTC. Residues: CSASDSAIYGYTF.

This clonotype was observed a few times. The chain employs TRBV20-1 and TRBJ2-2; D remains unclear. Trimming left V 5 bases short and J 0 bases short, with 25 bases between. The CDR3 consists of 19 residues. Germline V lookup: CDR1 DFQATT, CDR2 SNEGSKA (reference sequence). CDR3 nucleotide sequence: TGCAGTGCTTGGCCGATACCATACCCGGGTCTTACGAACACCGGGGAGCTGTTTTTT. Translation gives CSAWPIPYPGLTNTGELFF.

The chain has TRBV27 and TRBJ1-2; TRBD1 aligns across 9 bases. This CDR3 comprises 15 residues. Germline V gives CDR1 MNHEY, CDR2 SMNVEV (reference sequence). With 4 bases clipped from V and 4 bases from J, the junction kept 7 bases outside the gene matches. As DNA, the CDR3 is TGTGCCAGCAGTTCACCGGACAGGGGTGCCTATGGCTACACCTTC. This gives the protein CASSSPDRGAYGYTF.

As for this clonotype: The CDR3 does not end in the conserved phenylalanine or tryptophan, so this is likely a read error. The chain employs TRBV6-2 or TRBV6-3 and TRBJ2-3; 10 bases fit TRBD2. Germline CDR1 reads MNHEY; CDR2 reads SVGEGT. Germline trimming cut 0 bases from V and 1 base from J; bases unmatched to any gene: 10. CDR3 size: 19 residues. CDR3: CASSYSRSLAGARTDTQYL. CDR3 DNA sequence: TGTGCCAGCAGTTACTCGAGGTCCCTAGCGGGAGCCCGCACAGATACGCAGTATCTT.

This clonotype has more than one count but fewer than ten. This rearrangement joins TRBV12-3 or TRBV12-4 to TRBJ1-1; D is undetermined. The CDR3 is made up of 11 amino acids. Deletions cut 3 bases from V and 8 bases from J, with 7 bases between. The CDR3 nucleotides are TGTGCCAGCAGTTTCCACTCGGAAGCTTTCTTT. This codes for CASSFHSEAFF.

This chain uses TRBV12-3 or TRBV12-4 with TRBJ2-2; possible D gene TRBD2, 5 bases. The CDR3 contains 13 residues. Trimming removed 8 bases at V and 3 bases at J, with 10 bases between. The chain's CDR3 is CASQPGDTGELFF. The CDR3 DNA is TGTGCCAGCCAACCCGGGGACACCGGGGAGCTGTTTTTT.

This clonotype has at least ten counts. V and J are TRBV6-1 and TRBJ2-7; perhaps TRBD1 as D (6 bases). Germline loops: CDR1 MNHNS, CDR2 SASEGT. The CDR3 has 14 residues. Trimming removed 5 bases at V and 0 bases at J, with 11 bases between. The CDR3 here is CASSPTGSSYEQYF. In DNA, the CDR3 is TGTGCCAGCAGTCCTACAGGGAGCTCCTACGAGCAGTACTTC.

The chain carries TRBV5-1 and TRBJ2-3; the match to TRBD2 covers 16 bases. The ends lost 7 bases at V and 5 bases at J; junction bases unmatched: 16. The CDR3 consists of 19 residues. Germline assignment: CDR1 SGHRS and CDR2 YFSETQ. The CDR3 DNA reads as TGCGCCAGCCAGAGTAGTCCGGGACTAGCGGGGGGGCCTGGAGATACGCAGTATTTT. This translates into CASQSSPGLAGGPGDTQYF.

This clonotype has just a few counts. This rearrangement joins TRBV7-9 to TRBJ2-2; the match to TRBD1 covers 7 bases. This CDR3 is 13 amino acids long. The germline V gene has CDR1 SEHNR and CDR2 FQNEAQ (reference sequence). V gave up 4 bases and J gave up 7 bases; unmatched junction bases: 3. The CDR3 region is CASSSTGLGELFF. CDR3 sequence (DNA): TGTGCCAGCAGCTCGACAGGGCTCGGGGAGCTGTTTTTT.

This clonotype was observed a handful of times. The chain carries TRBV7-8 and TRBJ2-7, with D perhaps assigned TRBD1 or TRBD2 (5 bases each). Germline loops: CDR1 SGHVS, CDR2 FQNEAQ. The CDR3 sequence is 15 residues long. Deletions cut 1 base from V and 5 bases from J, with 15 bases between. CDR3 in amino acids: CASSLEPPGTHEQYF. The CDR3 DNA sequence: TGTGCCAGCAGCTTAGAACCTCCAGGGACCCACGAGCAGTACTTC.

This clonotype was seen repeatedly, ten times or more. This chain joins TRBV6-2 or TRBV6-3 and TRBJ2-1; D possibly uses TRBD1 or TRBD2 (5 bases each). V was trimmed by 4 bases and J by 9 bases, leaving 28 bases between them. Germline-derived CDR1 and CDR2 are MNHEY and SVGEGT. This CDR3 has 18 residues. This CDR3 reads CASSLIGQGALPLSEQFF. CDR3 DNA: TGTGCCAGCAGTTTAATCGGGCAGGGAGCCCTTCCGCTCAGTGAGCAGTTCTTC.

This clonotype was observed a few times. V and J are TRBV7-9 and TRBJ2-2, with D perhaps being TRBD1 or TRBD2 (5 bases each). V lost 4 bases, J lost 1 base, and 13 bases lay in between. Looked up from germline, CDR1 is SEHNR and CDR2 is FQNEAQ (reference sequence). The CDR3 runs 16 residues. CDR3 amino acids: CASSSTGTGNTGELFF. The CDR3 DNA sequence: TGTGCCAGCAGCTCCACCGGGACCGGGAACACCGGGGAGCTGTTTTTT.

This clonotype has only a few counts. This chain uses TRBV5-1 with TRBJ2-2; no reliable D call. Germline V gives CDR1 SGHRS, CDR2 YFSETQ. V was trimmed by 6 bases and J by 5 bases, leaving 11 bases between them. CDR3 length equals 13 residues. The CDR3 spells CASTESETGELFF. CDR3 nucleotide sequence: TGCGCCAGCACTGAGTCTGAGACCGGGGAGCTGTTTTTT. Complete variable domain (other parts from reference TRBV5-1 and TRBJ2-2): KAGVTQTPRYLIKTRGQQVTLSCSPISGHRSVSWYQQTPGQGLQFLFEYFSETQRNKGNFPGRFSGRQFSNSRSEMNVSTLELGDSALYLCASTESETGELFFGEGSRLTVL.

The chain has TRBV5-1 and TRBJ2-1; no clear D. The V gene lost 5 bases and the J gene lost 4 bases, with 10 bases spanning the gap. CDR1 SGHRS and CDR2 YFSETQ come from the germline V gene. This CDR3 contains 13 residues. The CDR3: CASREDGYNEQFF. The CDR3 DNA reads as TGCGCCAGCAGAGAGGACGGGTACAATGAGCAGTTCTTC.

This clonotype was seen many times. The chain links TRBV29-1 to TRBJ2-3; TRBD1 is a possible D gene (6 bases). CDR3 length equals 14 residues. Trimming shortened V by 1 base and J by 3 bases, and 11 bases separated the two germline ends. Germline CDR1 SQVTM, CDR2 ANQGSEA. CDR3 coding DNA: TGCAGCGTTGAAGGAGGCAGGGGAACAGATACGCAGTATTTT. This codes for CSVEGGRGTDTQYF.

The sample holds a few counts of this clonotype. The gene calls are TRBV10-3 and TRBJ2-1, with D hard to call. CDR3 length: 14 amino acids. V was shortened by 3 bases and J by 7 bases, with 13 bases between the two germline ends. Germline V CDR1 and CDR2: ENHRY, SYGVKD. Here the CDR3 reads CAISESEPPNEQFF. In DNA form, the CDR3 reads TGTGCCATCAGTGAATCGGAACCCCCTAATGAGCAGTTCTTC.